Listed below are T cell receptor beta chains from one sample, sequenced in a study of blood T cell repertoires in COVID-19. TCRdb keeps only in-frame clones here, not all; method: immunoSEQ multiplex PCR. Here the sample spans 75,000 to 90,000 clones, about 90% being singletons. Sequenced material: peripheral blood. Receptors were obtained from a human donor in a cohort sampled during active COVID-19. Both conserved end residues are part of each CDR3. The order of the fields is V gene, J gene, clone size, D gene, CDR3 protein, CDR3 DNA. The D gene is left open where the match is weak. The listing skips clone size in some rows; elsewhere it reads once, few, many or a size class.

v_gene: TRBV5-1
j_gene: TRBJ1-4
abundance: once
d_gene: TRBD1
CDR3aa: CASRPGTGSEKLFF
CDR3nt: TGCGCCAGCAGACCCGGGACAGGGAGCGAAAAACTGTTTTTT

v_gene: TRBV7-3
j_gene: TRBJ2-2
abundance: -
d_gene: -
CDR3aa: CASSLNAQANTGELFF
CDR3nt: TGTGCCAGCAGCTTAAACGCACAGGCGAACACCGGGGAGCTGTTTTTT

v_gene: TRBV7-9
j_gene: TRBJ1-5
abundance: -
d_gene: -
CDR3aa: CASSFGSESNQPQHF
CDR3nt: TGTGCCAGCAGCTTCGGGAGTGAGAGCAATCAGCCCCAGCATTTT

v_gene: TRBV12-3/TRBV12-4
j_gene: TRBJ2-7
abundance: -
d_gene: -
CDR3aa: CASSLGSLYEQYF
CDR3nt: TGTGCCAGCAGTTTGGGCTCTTTATACGAGCAGTACTTC

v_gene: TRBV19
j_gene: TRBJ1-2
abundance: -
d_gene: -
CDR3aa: CASSILDNYGYTF
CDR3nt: TGTGCCAGTAGTATACTAGATAACTATGGCTACACCTTC

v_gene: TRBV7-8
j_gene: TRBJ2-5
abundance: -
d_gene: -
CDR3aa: CASSLGALQETQYF
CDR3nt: TGTGCCAGCAGCCTGGGGGCCCTCCAAGAGACCCAGTACTTC

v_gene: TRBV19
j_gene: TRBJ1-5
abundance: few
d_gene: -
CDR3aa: CASSRSGQPNQPQHF
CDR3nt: TGTGCCAGTAGTCGCTCTGGACAGCCCAATCAGCCCCAGCATTTT

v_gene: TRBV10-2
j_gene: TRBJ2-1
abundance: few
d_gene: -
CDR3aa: CASRDVTSHNEQFF
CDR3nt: TGCGCCAGCAGGGATGTGACTAGTCACAATGAGCAGTTCTTC

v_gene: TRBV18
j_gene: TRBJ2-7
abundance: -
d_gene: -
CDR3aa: CASSPPYSSYEQYF
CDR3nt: TGTGCCAGCTCACCACCTTACAGCTCCTACGAGCAGTACTTC

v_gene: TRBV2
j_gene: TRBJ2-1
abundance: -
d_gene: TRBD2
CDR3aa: CASSKSGGTYNEQFF
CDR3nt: TGTGCCAGCAGTAAGAGCGGGGGAACCTACAATGAGCAGTTCTTC

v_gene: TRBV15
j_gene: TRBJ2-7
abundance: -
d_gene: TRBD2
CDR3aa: CATSRISGLGAYEQYF
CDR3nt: TGTGCCACCAGCAGGATCTCCGGACTAGGGGCCTACGAGCAGTACTTC

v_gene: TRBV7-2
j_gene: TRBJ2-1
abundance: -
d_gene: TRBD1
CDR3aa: CASSTSGTGFDEQFF
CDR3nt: TGTGCCAGCAGCACATCCGGGACAGGGTTCGATGAGCAGTTCTTC

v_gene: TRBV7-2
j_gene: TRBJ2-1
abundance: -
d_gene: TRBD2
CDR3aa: CASSTRTSGGMNEQFF
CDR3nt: TGTGCCAGCAGCACCAGAACTAGCGGGGGTATGAATGAGCAGTTCTTC

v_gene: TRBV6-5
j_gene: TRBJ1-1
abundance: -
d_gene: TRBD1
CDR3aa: CASSYEGAVNTEAFF
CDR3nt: TGTGCCAGCAGTTACGAGGGGGCGGTGAACACTGAAGCTTTCTTT

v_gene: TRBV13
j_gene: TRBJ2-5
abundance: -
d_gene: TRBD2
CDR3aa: CASSLAGGQETQYF
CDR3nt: TGTGCCAGCAGCTTAGCGGGGGGGCAAGAGACCCAGTACTTC

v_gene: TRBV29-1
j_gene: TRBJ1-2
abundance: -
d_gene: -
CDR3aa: CSIPQGRGYTF
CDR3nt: TGCAGCATCCCACAGGGCCGGGGCTACACCTTC

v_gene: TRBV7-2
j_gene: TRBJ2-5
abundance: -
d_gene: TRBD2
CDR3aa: CASSSGVRETQYF
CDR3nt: TGTGCCAGCAGCAGCGGGGTTCGGGAGACCCAGTACTTC

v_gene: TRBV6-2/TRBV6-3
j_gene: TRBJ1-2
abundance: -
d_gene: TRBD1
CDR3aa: CASSMGQGAVNGYTF
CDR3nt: TGTGCCAGCAGTATGGGACAGGGGGCGGTTAATGGCTACACCTTC